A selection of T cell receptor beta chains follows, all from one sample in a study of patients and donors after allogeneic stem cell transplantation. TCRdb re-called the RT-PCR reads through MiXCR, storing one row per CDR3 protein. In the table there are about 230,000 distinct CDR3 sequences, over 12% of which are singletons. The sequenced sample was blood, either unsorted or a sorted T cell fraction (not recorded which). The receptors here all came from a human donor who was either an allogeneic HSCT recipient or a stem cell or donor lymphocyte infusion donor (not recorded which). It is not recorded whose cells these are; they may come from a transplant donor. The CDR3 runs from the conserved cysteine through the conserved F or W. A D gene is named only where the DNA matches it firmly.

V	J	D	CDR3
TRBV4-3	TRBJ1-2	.	CASQPDRGYGYTF
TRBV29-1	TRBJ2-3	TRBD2	CSVDLLTSGGTDTQYF
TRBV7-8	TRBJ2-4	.	CASSPRGSGGSKNIQYF
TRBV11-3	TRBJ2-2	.	CASGRDAGELFF
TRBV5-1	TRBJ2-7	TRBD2	CASNPGGSAYEQYF
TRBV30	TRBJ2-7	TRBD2	CAWGGTSGYEQYF
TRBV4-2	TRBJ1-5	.	CASSQGPISNQPQHF
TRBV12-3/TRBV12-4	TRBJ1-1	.	CASIQGVGNTEAFF
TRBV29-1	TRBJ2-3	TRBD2	CSAEGLAGVGDTQYF
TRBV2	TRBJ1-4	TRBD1	CASSEAGTGGEKLFF
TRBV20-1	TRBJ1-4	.	CSARPRVSNEKLFF
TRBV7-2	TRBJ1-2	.	CASSSDIGQPKDTF
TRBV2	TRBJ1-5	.	CASRRQYSNQPQHF
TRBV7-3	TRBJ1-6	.	CASSLYGGRNSPLHF
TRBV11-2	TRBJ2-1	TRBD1	CASRGQGSALEQFF
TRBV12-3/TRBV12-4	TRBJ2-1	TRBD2	CASKDTGLAGVSSYNEQFF
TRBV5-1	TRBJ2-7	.	CASSLNDQESKPYEQYF
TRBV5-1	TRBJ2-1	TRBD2	CASSPGGLAAYNEQFF
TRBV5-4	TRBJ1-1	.	CASSLETANTEAFF
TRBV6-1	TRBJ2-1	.	CASSPGGQGFNEQFF
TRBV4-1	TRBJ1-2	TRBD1	CASSPQQGAGYGYTF
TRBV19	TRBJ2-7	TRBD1	CASSIGQDRVHEQYF
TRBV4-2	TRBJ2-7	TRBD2	CASSQDQAGGSGFTYEQYF
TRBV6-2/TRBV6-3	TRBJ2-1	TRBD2	CASAEGLPLMNEQFF
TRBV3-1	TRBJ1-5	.	CASSQGGRSNQPQHF
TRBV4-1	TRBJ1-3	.	CASSQDVGRSGNTIYF
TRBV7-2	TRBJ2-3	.	CASSFSSARTDTQYF
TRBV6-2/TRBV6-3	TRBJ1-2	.	CASSPLDLVGANYGYTF
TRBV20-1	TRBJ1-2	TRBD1	CSAEGTGGFYGYTF
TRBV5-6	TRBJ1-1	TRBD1	CASSPTTGASTEAFF
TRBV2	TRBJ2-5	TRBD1	CASSGPGQGIQETQYF
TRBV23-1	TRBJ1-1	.	CATREGDTEAFF
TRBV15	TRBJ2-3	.	CATSARGDGTDTQYF